The sequence of this TCR beta chain was determined in a study of CD8 T cells in Susac syndrome (dated by TCRdb to between 2018 and 2021). Background on the whole study: Whether CD8+ T cell activation and differentiation in Susac syndrome was antigen driven was tested using repertoire sequencing. The clonality of the CD8+ T cell repertoire was compared across 12 healthy donors, around 14 Susac syndrome patients and about 15 multiple sclerosis patients. Overall results and qualifications from the work: The number of individuals in the TCR sequencing and HLA analysis was recognized as being relatively small.

High-throughput TCR beta sequencing profiled peripheral blood CD8+ and CD4+ T cells from healthy donors, Susac syndrome patients and multiple sclerosis patients. The multiple sclerosis controls were treatment-naive patients who had stable or active relapsing-remitting disease and met the revised McDonald criteria. Bulk CD8+ and CD4+ T cells were purified by magnetic negative isolation, while CD8+ TEMRA cells were enriched using FACS. Blood was collected in EDTA tubes and processed within 24 hours, with PBMCs isolated through density gradient centrifugation. PBMCs intended for TCR sequencing were frozen in liquid nitrogen and were later thawed in a 37 degrees C water bath. Purity of sorted or isolated CD4+, CD8+ and CD8+ TEMRA cells was at least 90%. CDR1 is given as SNHLY and CDR2 as FYNNEI, both from the germline V gene. The CDR3 sequence holds 13 residues, the cysteine and phenylalanine included. The CDR3 DNA has 39 bases and is translated from base 1. After removal of 10 bases from V and 2 bases from J, the junction retains 7 bases not matched to a gene.

RNA was extracted with the RNeasy kit and roughly 0.5 to 1 ug was reverse transcribed using random hexamers. TCR beta CDR3 regions were amplified with the immunoSEQ multiplex PCR assay covering 54 Vbeta and 13 Jbeta segments. PCR amplification bias was corrected using a synthetic template baseline for primer optimization and computational correction. On the study's bioinformatics: Reads were assigned to V, D and J genes according to IMGT and analyzed in immunoSEQ Analyzer, with only productive sequences retained. Clonality was computed as one minus Shannon entropy normalized by log2 of the number of productive unique sequences. For each patient and control, public and private clones were evaluated within the 100 most prevalent clones. A clone was defined as Susac-specific if it was absent from the healthy and MS cohorts, from over a thousand published viral clones and from other ImmuneACCESS disease sequences. TCRdb reworked the public reads: Q25 trimming with fastp, MiXCR clone assembly, productive beta chains retained. Rows matching on CDR3 protein sequence are summarized as one entry with the most common DNA and genes. The V and J calls reflect TCRdb's pipeline rather than the authors' work. The sample table shows under 200,000 distinct CDR3 sequences, and roughly 95% are seen once. About 0.15% of the sample rests with the top ten.

To note about this clonotype: What antigen it recognizes has not been identified. No much larger clonotype is one base removed from it; base qualities were not supplied.

Sequenced: CD8+ T cells from PBMCs. Recombination joined TRBV2 with TRBJ2-7; 8 bases in the middle match TRBD2. The clonotype comes from a human donor with multiple sclerosis. The nucleotide sequence is given as TGTGCCACATTAGCGGGACCACCCTACGAGCAGTACTTC. It codes for CATLAGPPYEQYF.